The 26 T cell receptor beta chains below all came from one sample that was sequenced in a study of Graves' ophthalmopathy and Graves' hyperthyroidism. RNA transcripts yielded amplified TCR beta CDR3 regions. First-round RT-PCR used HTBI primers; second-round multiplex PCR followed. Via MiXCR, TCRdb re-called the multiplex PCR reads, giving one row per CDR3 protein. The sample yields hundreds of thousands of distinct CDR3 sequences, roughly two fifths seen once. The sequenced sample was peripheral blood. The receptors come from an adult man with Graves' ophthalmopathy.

Here the CDR3 DNA reads TGCAGTGAACGGGGGACAGGGACGGTTCATGAAAAACTGTTTTTT. It translates to CSERGTGTVHEKLFF. V is TRBV29-1 and J is TRBJ1-4; 9 nucleotides agree with TRBD1. This CDR3 contains 15 residues. Germline CDR1 is SQVTM and CDR2 is ANQGSEA. Full variable domain (remainder filled in from reference TRBV29-1 and TRBJ1-4): SAVISQKPSRDICQRGTSLTIQCQVDSQVTMMFWYRQQPGQSLTLIATANQGSEATYESGFVIDKFPISRPNLTFSTLTVSNMSPEDSSIYLCSERGTGTVHEKLFFGSGTQLSVL.

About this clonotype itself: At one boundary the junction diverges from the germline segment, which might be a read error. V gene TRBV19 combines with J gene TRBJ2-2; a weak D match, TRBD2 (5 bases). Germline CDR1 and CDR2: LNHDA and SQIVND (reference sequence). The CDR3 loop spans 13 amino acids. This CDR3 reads CASSTANTGELSF. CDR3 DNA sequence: TGTGCCAGTAGTACGGCGAACACCGGGGAGCTGTCTTTT.

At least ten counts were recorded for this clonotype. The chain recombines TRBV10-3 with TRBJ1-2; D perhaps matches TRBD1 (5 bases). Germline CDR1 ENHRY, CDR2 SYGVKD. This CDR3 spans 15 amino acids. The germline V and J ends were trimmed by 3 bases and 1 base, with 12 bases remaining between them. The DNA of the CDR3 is TGTGCCATCAGTGATAGACAGTCGGATAACTATGGCTACACCTTC. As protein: CAISDRQSDNYGYTF.

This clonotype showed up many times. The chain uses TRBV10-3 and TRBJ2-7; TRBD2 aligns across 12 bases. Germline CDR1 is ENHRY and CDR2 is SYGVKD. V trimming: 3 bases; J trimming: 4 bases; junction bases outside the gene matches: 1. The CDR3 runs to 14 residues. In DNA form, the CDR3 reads TGTGCCATCAGTGACACTAGCGGGGGGTACGAGCAGTACTTC. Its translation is CAISDTSGGYEQYF.

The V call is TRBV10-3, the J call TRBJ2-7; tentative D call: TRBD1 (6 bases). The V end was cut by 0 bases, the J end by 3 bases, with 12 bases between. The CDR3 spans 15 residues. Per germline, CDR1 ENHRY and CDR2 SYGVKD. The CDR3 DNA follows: TGTGCCATCAGTGAGTCTGAGGGGGTCGACTACGAGCAGTACTTC. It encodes CAISESEGVDYEQYF.

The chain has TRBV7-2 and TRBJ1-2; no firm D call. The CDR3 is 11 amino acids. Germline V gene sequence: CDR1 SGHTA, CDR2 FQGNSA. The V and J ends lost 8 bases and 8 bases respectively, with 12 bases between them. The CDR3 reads CASPHPTGYTF. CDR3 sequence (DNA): TGTGCCAGCCCCCACCCTACAGGCTACACCTTC.

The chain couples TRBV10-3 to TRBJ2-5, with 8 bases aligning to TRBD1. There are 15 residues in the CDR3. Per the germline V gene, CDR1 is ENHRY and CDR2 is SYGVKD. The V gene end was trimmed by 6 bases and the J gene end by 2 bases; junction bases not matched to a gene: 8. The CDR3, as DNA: TGTGCCATCAGGACAGGGGCCTCGGATCAAGAGACCCAGTACTTC. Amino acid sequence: CAIRTGASDQETQYF.

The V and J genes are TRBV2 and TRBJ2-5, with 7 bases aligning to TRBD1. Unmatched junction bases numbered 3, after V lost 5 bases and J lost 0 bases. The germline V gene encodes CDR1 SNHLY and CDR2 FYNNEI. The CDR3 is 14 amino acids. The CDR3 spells CASSTTGYQETQYF. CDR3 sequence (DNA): TGTGCCAGCAGTACGACAGGGTACCAAGAGACCCAGTACTTC.

The CDR3 sequence: CASSTRAGPTGELFF. DNA for the CDR3: TGCGCCAGCAGCACCCGAGCGGGACCCACCGGGGAGCTGTTTTTT. This chain connects TRBV5-1 to TRBJ2-2; 7 bases are shared with TRBD2. Trimming at V came to 4 bases and at J to 4 bases, leaving 7 bases not matched to a gene. This CDR3 is 15 amino acids long. The germline V gene has CDR1 SGHRS and CDR2 YFSETQ.

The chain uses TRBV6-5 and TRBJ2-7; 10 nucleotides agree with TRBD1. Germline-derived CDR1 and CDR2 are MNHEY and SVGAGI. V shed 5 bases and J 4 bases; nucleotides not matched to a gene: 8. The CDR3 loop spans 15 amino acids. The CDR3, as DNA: TGTGCCAGCAGTAGAACCGGGACAGGGGTTTACGAGCAGTACTTC. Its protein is CASSRTGTGVYEQYF.

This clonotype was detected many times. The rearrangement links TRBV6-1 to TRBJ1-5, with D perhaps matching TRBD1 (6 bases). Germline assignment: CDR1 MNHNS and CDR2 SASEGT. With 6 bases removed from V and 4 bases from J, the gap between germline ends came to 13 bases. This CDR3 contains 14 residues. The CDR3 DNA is TGTGCCAGCAGATTAACAGGGACTAATCAGCCCCAGCATTTT. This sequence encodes CASRLTGTNQPQHF.

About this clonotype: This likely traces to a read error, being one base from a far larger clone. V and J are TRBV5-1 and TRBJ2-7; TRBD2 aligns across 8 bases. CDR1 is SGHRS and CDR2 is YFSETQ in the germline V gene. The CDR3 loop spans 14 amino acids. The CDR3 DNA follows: TGCGCCAGCAGCTACAGCGGGAGCTCCTACAAGCAGTACTTC. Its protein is CASSYSGSSYKQYF. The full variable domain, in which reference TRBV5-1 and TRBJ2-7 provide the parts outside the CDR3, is KAGVTQTPRYLIKTRGQQVTLSCSPISGHRSVSWYQQTPGQGLQFLFEYFSETQRNKGNFPGRFSGRQFSNSRSEMNVSTLELGDSALYLCASSYSGSSYKQYFGPGTRLTVT.

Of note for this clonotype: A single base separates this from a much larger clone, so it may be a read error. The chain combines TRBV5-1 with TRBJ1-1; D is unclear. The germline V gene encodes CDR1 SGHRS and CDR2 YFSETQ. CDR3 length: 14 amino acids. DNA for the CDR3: TGCACCAGCAGCTTGGTCGGCACGCACACTGAAGCTTTCTTT. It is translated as CTSSLVGTHTEAFF.

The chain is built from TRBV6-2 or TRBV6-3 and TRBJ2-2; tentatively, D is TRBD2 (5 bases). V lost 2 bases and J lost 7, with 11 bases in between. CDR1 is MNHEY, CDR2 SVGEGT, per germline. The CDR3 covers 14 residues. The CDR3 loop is CASSYEGGNGELFF. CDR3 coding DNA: TGTGCCAGCAGTTACGAGGGTGGGAACGGGGAGCTGTTTTTT.

CDR3 protein: CATSSLRGGQPQYF. CDR3 coding DNA: TGTGCCACCAGCAGTCTCAGGGGCGGACAGCCCCAGTACTTC. The chain uses TRBV15 and TRBJ2-5; D is perhaps TRBD1 (6 bases). CDR1 is LNHNV and CDR2 is YYDKDF in the germline V gene (reference sequence). The V gene lost 3 bases and the J gene lost 9 bases, with 17 bases spanning the gap. The CDR3 covers 14 residues.

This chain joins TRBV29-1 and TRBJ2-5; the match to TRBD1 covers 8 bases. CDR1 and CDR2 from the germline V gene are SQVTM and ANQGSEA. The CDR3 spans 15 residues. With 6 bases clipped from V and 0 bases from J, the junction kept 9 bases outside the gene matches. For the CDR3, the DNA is TGCAGCGTGGCAAACCACAGGGGGTACCAAGAGACCCAGTACTTC. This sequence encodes CSVANHRGYQETQYF.

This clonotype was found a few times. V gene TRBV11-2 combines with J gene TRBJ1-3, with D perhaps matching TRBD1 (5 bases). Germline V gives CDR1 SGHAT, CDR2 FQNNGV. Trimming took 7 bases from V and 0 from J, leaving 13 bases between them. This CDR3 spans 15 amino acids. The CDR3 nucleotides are TGTGCCAGCACCCAAATAGGGGTCTCTGGAAACACCATATATTTT. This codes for CASTQIGVSGNTIYF.

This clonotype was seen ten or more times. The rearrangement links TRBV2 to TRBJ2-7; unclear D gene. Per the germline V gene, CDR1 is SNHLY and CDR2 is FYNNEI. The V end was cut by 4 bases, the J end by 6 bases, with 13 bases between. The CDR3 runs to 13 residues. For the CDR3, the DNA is TGTGCCAGCAGTGTGTCTGCTTCGGGCGAGCAGTACTTC. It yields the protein CASSVSASGEQYF. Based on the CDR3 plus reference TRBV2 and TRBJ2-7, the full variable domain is EPEVTQTPSHQVTQMGQEVILRCVPISNHLYFYWYRQILGQKVEFLVSFYNNEISEKSEIFDDQFSVERPDGSNFTLKIRSTKLEDSAMYFCASSVSASGEQYFGPGTRLTVT.

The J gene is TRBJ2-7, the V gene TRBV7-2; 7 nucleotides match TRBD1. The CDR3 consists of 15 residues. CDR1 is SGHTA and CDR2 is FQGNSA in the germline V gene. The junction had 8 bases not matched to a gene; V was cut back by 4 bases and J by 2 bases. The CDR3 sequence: CASSSPQGRAYEQYF. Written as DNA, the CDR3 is TGTGCCAGCAGCTCCCCACAGGGGCGGGCCTACGAGCAGTACTTC.

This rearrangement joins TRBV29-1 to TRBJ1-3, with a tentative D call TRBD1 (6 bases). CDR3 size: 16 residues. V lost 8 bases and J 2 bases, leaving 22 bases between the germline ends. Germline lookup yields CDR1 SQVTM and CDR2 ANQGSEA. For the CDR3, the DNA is TGCAGCTCACCTTCGCCTACAGGGACGCCTGGAAACACCATATATTTT. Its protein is CSSPSPTGTPGNTIYF.

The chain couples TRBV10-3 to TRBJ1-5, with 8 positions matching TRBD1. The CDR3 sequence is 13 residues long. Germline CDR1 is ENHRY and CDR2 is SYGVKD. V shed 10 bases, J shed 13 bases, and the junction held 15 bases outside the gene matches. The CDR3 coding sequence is TGTGCCAGCGAGGGACAGGACTCCTACGAGCAGCATTTT. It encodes CASEGQDSYEQHF.

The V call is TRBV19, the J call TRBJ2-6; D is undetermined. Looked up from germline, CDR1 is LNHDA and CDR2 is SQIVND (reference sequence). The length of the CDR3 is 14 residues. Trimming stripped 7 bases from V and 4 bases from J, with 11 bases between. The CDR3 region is CASKFRAGANVLTF. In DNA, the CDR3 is TGTGCCAGTAAATTTAGGGCCGGGGCCAACGTCCTGACTTTC.

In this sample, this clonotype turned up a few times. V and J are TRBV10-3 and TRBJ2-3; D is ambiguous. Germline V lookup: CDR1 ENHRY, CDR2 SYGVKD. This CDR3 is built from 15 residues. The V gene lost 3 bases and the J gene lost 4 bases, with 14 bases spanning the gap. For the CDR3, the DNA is TGTGCCATCAGTGACCTCAGGACCCGGTCAGATACGCAGTATTTT. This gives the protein CAISDLRTRSDTQYF.

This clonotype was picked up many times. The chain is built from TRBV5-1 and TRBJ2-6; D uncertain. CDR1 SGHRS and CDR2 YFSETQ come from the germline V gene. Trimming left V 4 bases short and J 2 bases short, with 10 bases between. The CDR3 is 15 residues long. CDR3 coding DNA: TGCGCCAGCAGCCTTACCCGAACTGGGGCCAACGTCCTGACTTTC. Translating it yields CASSLTRTGANVLTF.

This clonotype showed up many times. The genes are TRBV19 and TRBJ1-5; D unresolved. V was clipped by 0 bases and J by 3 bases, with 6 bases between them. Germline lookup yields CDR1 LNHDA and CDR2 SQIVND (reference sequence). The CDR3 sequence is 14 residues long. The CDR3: CASSIEPVNQPQHF. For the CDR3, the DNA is TGTGCCAGTAGTATAGAGCCAGTCAATCAGCCCCAGCATTTT.

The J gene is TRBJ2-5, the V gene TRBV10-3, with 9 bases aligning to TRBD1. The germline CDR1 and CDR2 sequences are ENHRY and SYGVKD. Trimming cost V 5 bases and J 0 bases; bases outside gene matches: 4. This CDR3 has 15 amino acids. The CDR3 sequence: CAISTGQGHQETQYF. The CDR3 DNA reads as TGTGCCATCAGTACGGGACAGGGTCACCAAGAGACCCAGTACTTC.